The 26 T cell receptor beta chains below all came from one sample that was sequenced in a study of T cell responses to AZD1222 COVID-19 vaccine. Assay: immunoSEQ multiplex PCR; the TCRdb copy retains only in-frame clones and omits some. The sample yields 130,000 to 150,000 clones, around 93% seen once. The starting material was peripheral blood, obtained on day 0 of AZD1222 vaccination. These receptors were obtained from an adult in good health.

The chain uses TRBV2 and TRBJ1-1; 12 bases are a match to TRBD1. The CDR3 extends over 15 amino acids. After removal of 6 bases from V and 5 bases from J, the junction contained 7 bases not matched to a gene. The germline CDR1 and CDR2 sequences are SNHLY and FYNNEI. The CDR3 nucleotides are TGTGCCAGCAGCTATGGGACAGGGGGCGCAACTGAAGCTTTCTTT. Translation: CASSYGTGGATEAFF.

The genes are TRBV2 and TRBJ1-4; 7 nucleotides line up with TRBD1. Germline V gives CDR1 SNHLY, CDR2 FYNNEI. With 6 bases clipped from V and 6 bases from J, the junction kept 4 bases outside the gene matches. The CDR3 runs to 13 residues. The CDR3 region is CASRNRGDEKLFF. CDR3 nucleotides: TGTGCCAGCAGGAACAGGGGTGATGAAAAACTGTTTTTT.

The gene calls are TRBV6-5 and TRBJ2-5; D is uncertain. This CDR3 comprises 14 residues. Trimming stripped 8 bases from V and 2 bases from J, with 15 bases between. From germline, CDR1 is MNHEY and CDR2 SVGAGI. The CDR3 protein is CASADTPIQETQYF. The CDR3 region has the DNA TGTGCCAGCGCTGACACCCCTATTCAAGAGACCCAGTACTTC.

The chain is built from TRBV14 and TRBJ1-6, with D possibly being TRBD1 (5 bases). The CDR3 loop spans 14 amino acids. V shed 1 base and J shed 10 bases, with 11 bases lying between them. CDR1 is SGHDN and CDR2 is FVKESK in the germline V gene. CDR3 DNA sequence: TGTGCCAGCAGCCAAGGAAGGGGCAGCTCACCCCTCCACTTT. This codes for CASSQGRGSSPLHF. The whole variable domain, filled in from reference TRBV14 and TRBJ1-6, reads EAGVTQFPSHSVIEKGQTVTLRCDPISGHDNLYWYRRVMGKEIKFLLHFVKESKQDESGMPNNRFLAERTGGTYSTLKVQPAELEDSGVYFCASSQGRGSSPLHFGNGTRLTVT.

This clone showed up just once. V and J are TRBV4-2 and TRBJ1-1; possible D gene TRBD1, 5 bases. Trimming pared 0 bases from V and 14 bases from J, leaving 19 bases between. There are 14 residues in the CDR3. CDR1 is LGHNA, CDR2 YNFKEQ, per germline. CDR3 loop: CASSQDTQGREGFF. CDR3 sequence (DNA): TGTGCCAGCAGCCAAGATACCCAGGGCAGGGAAGGGTTCTTT.

The sample holds one count of this clone. This sample includes further DNA sequences coding for the same CDR3. V usage is TRBV6-5 and J usage is TRBJ1-1; TRBD1 is a possible D gene (5 bases). This CDR3 is 13 amino acids long. CDR1 is MNHEY, CDR2 SVGAGI, per germline. V lost 6 bases to trimming and J lost 2 bases, with 10 bases between them. The CDR3, as DNA: TGTGCCAGCAGGCGGGACGGTAACACTGAAGCTTTCTTT. Translated: CASRRDGNTEAFF.

V gene TRBV30 combines with J gene TRBJ2-7; a possible D gene is TRBD2 (5 bases). Trimming took 2 bases from V and 4 from J, leaving 6 bases between them. Per the germline V gene, CDR1 is GTSNPN and CDR2 is SVGIG (reference sequence). This CDR3 has 11 amino acids. The CDR3 here is CAWSRRYEQYF. CDR3 DNA: TGTGCCTGGAGTAGGAGGTACGAGCAGTACTTC.

The chain combines TRBV15 with TRBJ1-1; 7 nucleotides match TRBD1. This CDR3 spans 17 amino acids. Germline V CDR1 and CDR2: LNHNV, YYDKDF (reference sequence). The V and J ends lost 1 base and 6 bases, in that order; junction bases with no gene match: 14. CDR3 sequence (DNA): TGTGCCACCAGCAGAGGGGAAGGGGGCCGGTGGGACGCTGAAGCTTTCTTT. Its protein is CATSRGEGGRWDAEAFF.

The chain's CDR3 is CASSLDTGGRNTEAFF. The DNA of the CDR3 is TGTGCCAGCAGCTTAGATACAGGAGGGAGGAACACTGAAGCTTTCTTT. This rearrangement joins TRBV7-2 to TRBJ1-1, with D possibly being TRBD1 (5 bases). The CDR3 runs 16 residues. The ends were cut back, 1 base at V and 1 base at J, with 13 bases in the middle. Germline CDR1 and CDR2: SGHTA and FQGNSA.

The V call is TRBV7-9, the J call TRBJ1-2; D is perhaps TRBD1 (6 bases). There are 13 residues in the CDR3. Germline V CDR1 and CDR2: SEHNR, FQNEAQ (reference sequence). V lost 4 bases to trimming and J lost 8 bases, with 14 bases between them. CDR3 bases: TGTGCCAGCAGCTCGAACAGGGATATGGGCTACACCTTC. Translating it yields CASSSNRDMGYTF.

This clone was seen just once. The chain combines TRBV2 with TRBJ1-2, with D possibly TRBD1 on 6 matching bases. This CDR3 spans 15 amino acids. The ends were cut back, 6 bases at V and 0 bases at J, with 14 bases in the middle. Per germline, CDR1 SNHLY and CDR2 FYNNEI. This CDR3 is CASRAGTPSNYGYTF. In DNA, the CDR3 is TGTGCCAGCAGGGCCGGGACACCTTCTAACTATGGCTACACCTTC.

The chain couples TRBV29-1 to TRBJ1-3; D gene ambiguous. The V end lost 7 bases, the J end lost 3 bases, and 13 bases lay between the germline ends. The CDR3 runs 13 residues. In germline, CDR1 is SQVTM, CDR2 ANQGSEA. The CDR3 DNA reads TGCAGCGCCGCGATAGGGATTGGAAACACCATATATTTT. Translated: CSAAIGIGNTIYF.

The rearrangement uses TRBV5-1 and TRBJ1-2; D gene ambiguous. The CDR3 is made up of 14 amino acids. Germline loops: CDR1 SGHRS, CDR2 YFSETQ. The V and J ends lost 4 bases and 4 bases respectively, with 14 bases between them. The CDR3: CASSTDGAPYGYTF. CDR3 in DNA: TGCGCCAGCAGCACGGACGGAGCCCCCTATGGCTACACCTTC.

The J gene is TRBJ2-2, the V gene TRBV3-1 (or the pseudogene TRBV3-2); tentative D call: TRBD2 (5 bases). CDR3 length equals 15 residues. Trimming cost V 3 bases and J 7 bases, with 15 bases left between them. Germline values: CDR1 LGHDT, CDR2 YNNKEL (reference sequence). The chain's CDR3 is CASSQLRGLGGELFF. As DNA, the CDR3 is TGTGCCAGCAGCCAGTTAAGAGGACTGGGCGGGGAGCTGTTTTTT.

The V and J genes are TRBV5-5 and TRBJ2-7; the match to TRBD2 covers 8 bases. Germline V gene sequence: CDR1 SGHKS, CDR2 YYEKEE (reference sequence). Germline trimming cut 4 bases from V and 4 bases from J; bases unmatched to any gene: 16. The CDR3 extends over 17 amino acids. The CDR3 sequence is CASSRSRTSGGRYEQYF. The DNA for the CDR3 is TGTGCCAGCAGCCGCTCTCGAACTAGCGGAGGAAGGTACGAGCAGTACTTC.

This chain joins TRBV11-2 and TRBJ2-7; 8 bases are shared with TRBD1. The CDR3 length is 16 residues. Germline CDR1 is SGHAT and CDR2 is FQNNGV. V dropped 0 bases and J dropped 3; count of bases not matched to a gene: 7. The DNA for the CDR3 is TGTGCCAGCAGCTTAGATGGGACAGGTTCTTACTACGAGCAGTACTTC. The encoded protein is CASSLDGTGSYYEQYF.

This chain joins TRBV9 and TRBJ2-5; 9 bases map to TRBD2. The CDR3 contains 14 residues. With 4 bases clipped from V and 4 bases from J, the junction kept 5 bases outside the gene matches. CDR1 is SGDLS and CDR2 is YYNGEE in the germline V gene. Here the CDR3 reads CASSQGGGGETQYF. In DNA, the CDR3 is TGTGCCAGCAGCCAGGGCGGGGGGGGAGAGACCCAGTACTTC.

V and J are TRBV6-1 and TRBJ1-2; D gene uncertain. Per germline, CDR1 MNHNS and CDR2 SASEGT. The length of the CDR3 is 13 residues. The V gene lost 3 bases and the J gene lost 4 bases, with 9 bases spanning the gap. This CDR3 reads CASSEDLSYGYTF. CDR3 bases: TGTGCCAGCAGTGAGGACTTGTCCTATGGCTACACCTTC.

The chain couples TRBV6-2 or TRBV6-3 to TRBJ2-7, with 8 bases fitting TRBD1. CDR1 and CDR2 from the germline V gene are MNHEY and SVGEGT. The CDR3 length is 13 residues. Losses at the gene ends were 5 bases for V and 5 bases for J; bases not matched to a gene: 5. CDR3 region: CASSLQGVHEQYF. CDR3 DNA sequence: TGTGCCAGCAGTCTACAGGGGGTTCACGAGCAGTACTTC.

CDR3 in DNA: TGTGCCAGTAGCCTGGGACGGTTGAACACTGAAGCTTTCTTT. Protein sequence: CASSLGRLNTEAFF. The chain links TRBV19 to TRBJ1-1; tentative D call: TRBD1 (5 bases). V gave up 6 bases and J gave up 0 bases, with 11 bases separating them. CDR3 length equals 14 residues. Germline CDR1 LNHDA, CDR2 SQIVND (reference sequence).

J is TRBJ1-1 and V is TRBV11-2; 8 bases line up with TRBD1. With V trimmed by 5 bases and J by 7 bases, 12 bases remained unmatched. CDR3 length equals 15 residues. Germline V gene lookup returns CDR1 SGHAT and CDR2 FQNNGV. The CDR3 region has the DNA TGTGCCAGCAGCCTTCAGTTGGGACAGGCGGATGAAGCTTTCTTT. Translating gives CASSLQLGQADEAFF.

The J gene is TRBJ2-7, the V gene TRBV5-6; 11 nucleotides agree with TRBD1. The CDR3 contains 17 residues. The ends lost 3 bases at V and 3 bases at J; junction bases unmatched: 11. Per the germline V gene, CDR1 is SGHDT and CDR2 is YYEEEE. The CDR3 here is CASSWGIAGTGGYEQYF. CDR3 nucleotides: TGTGCCAGCAGCTGGGGCATTGCCGGGACAGGGGGCTACGAGCAGTACTTC.

The J gene is TRBJ2-1, the V gene TRBV11-2; D remains ambiguous. The V gene's germline CDR1 is SGHAT and CDR2 FQNNGV. The CDR3 runs to 15 residues. The germline V and J ends were trimmed by 5 bases and 1 base, with 12 bases remaining between them. The CDR3 is CASSPVGRSYNEQFF. The CDR3 DNA sequence: TGTGCCAGCAGCCCGGTTGGGCGTTCCTACAATGAGCAGTTCTTC.

The chain carries TRBV9 and TRBJ2-1, with D possibly being TRBD1 (5 bases). Trimming left V 0 bases short and J 4 bases short, with 8 bases between. Germline lookup yields CDR1 SGDLS and CDR2 YYNGEE. The CDR3 extends over 14 amino acids. In nucleotides, the CDR3 is TGTGCCAGCAGCGTAGCTGCAGGGTACAATGAGCAGTTCTTC. This sequence encodes CASSVAAGYNEQFF.

J is TRBJ1-5 and V is TRBV2, with no clear D. The CDR3 consists of 13 residues. The germline V gene encodes CDR1 SNHLY and CDR2 FYNNEI. Trimming took off 6 bases at V and 5 bases at J, with 11 bases between the two ends. The CDR3, as DNA: TGTGCCAGCAGAGAGGGCAGATATCAGCCCCAGCATTTT. Translation: CASREGRYQPQHF.

V and J are TRBV19 and TRBJ2-7; 7 bases line up with TRBD2. Germline V lookup: CDR1 LNHDA, CDR2 SQIVND (reference sequence). Trimming at V came to 5 bases and at J to 3 bases, leaving 7 bases not matched to a gene. This CDR3 is 14 amino acids long. The CDR3 nucleotides are TGTGCCAGTAGTGCGGCGGGGGATGGCTACGAGCAGTACTTC. The encoded protein is CASSAAGDGYEQYF.